Described below is a single TCR beta chain sequence and its context. The table came from immunoSEQ multiplex PCR; TCRdb's copy has only in-frame clones and leaves some out. The sample shows approximately 60,000 clones, roughly nine tenths of them seen only once. This specimen comes from a study of T cell changes during pregnancy in multiple sclerosis. CDR1 SGHRS and CDR2 YFSETQ come from the germline V gene. The CDR3 covers 14 residues. The V gene end was trimmed by 2 bases and the J gene end by 7 bases; junction bases not matched to a gene: 9. The sample was CD4+ T cells from peripheral blood mononuclear cells, taken in the second trimester of pregnancy. This receptor was taken from a female donor with multiple sclerosis, enrolled in a pregnancy study. This chain joins TRBV5-1 and TRBJ2-7; 7 bases match TRBD1. CDR3 protein: CASSLGQASREQYF. The CDR3 DNA reads as TGCGCCAGCAGCTTAGGACAGGCGAGCCGGGAGCAGTACTTC.